This TCR beta chain was retrieved from a study of T-cell memory formation after mild COVID-19. Study-wide context: TCR clusters were mostly donor specific.

MiXCR, run by TCRdb on the 5' RACE reads, gives a single entry per CDR3 protein. This repertoire shows 150,000 to 200,000 distinct CDR3 sequences, 9.5% to 13% found once; its top ten account for roughly 3.8%. V lost 6 bases and J 1 base, leaving 16 bases between the germline ends. Germline lookup yields CDR1 ENHRY and CDR2 SYGVKD. The CDR3 runs to 16 residues. This clonotype was seen more than once but under ten times. The V call is TRBV10-3, the J call TRBJ1-3; D might be TRBD1 (5 bases). Sequencing used PBMCs or a T cell subset sorted from them (not recorded which). This sequence originates from a man between 18 and 29 years old who had mild COVID-19 (a few samples of this study predate the infection). Cell type and time point are not known. DNA of the CDR3: TGTGCCATCAGCCAACGCAGGGCGGTATCTGGAAACACCATATATTTT. This translates into CAISQRRAVSGNTIYF.